Listed here are 20 T cell receptor beta chains from one sample, sequenced in a study of T-cell reconstitution after alpha-beta-depleted transplantation in children. The library targeted TCRbeta and was prepared with unique molecular identifiers. TCRdb reanalysed the PCR reads using MiXCR and keeps one entry per CDR3 protein. The top ten clones hold 2% to 2.5% of a sample with fewer than 700,000 distinct CDR3 sequences, 10% to 15% of them seen once. The specimen comprised PBMCs, mostly from graft donor cells, sampled 360 days after TCRalphabeta/CD19-depleted stem cell transplant. These TCRs come from a male patient between 5 and 17 years old who had a stem cell transplant for acute myeloid leukemia, so the T cells may come from the graft donor.

This clonotype was seen only a few times. This chain connects TRBV7-8 to TRBJ2-2; 10 bases are a match to TRBD1. V gave up 5 bases and J gave up 7 bases; unmatched junction bases: 10. This CDR3 region has 16 residues. Looked up from germline, CDR1 is SGHVS and CDR2 is FQNEAQ. CDR3: CASSPGTGEWVGELFF. Here the CDR3 DNA reads TGTGCCAGCAGCCCAGGGACAGGGGAATGGGTCGGGGAGCTGTTTTTT.

The CDR3 reads CSAIWGGGKETQYF. CDR3 bases: TGCAGTGCTATATGGGGTGGAGGGAAGGAGACCCAGTACTTC. The chain employs TRBV20-1 and TRBJ2-5, with a possible D match to TRBD2 (6 bases). Germline CDR1 reads DFQATT; CDR2 reads SNEGSKA (reference sequence). Trimming stripped 4 bases from V and 5 bases from J, with 17 bases between. The CDR3 runs to 14 residues.

The chain carries TRBV7-9 and TRBJ2-7, with 7 positions matching TRBD2. The germline V gene encodes CDR1 SEHNR and CDR2 FQNEAQ (reference sequence). This CDR3 spans 16 amino acids. With V trimmed by 1 base and J by 0 bases, 6 bases remained unmatched. This chain's CDR3 is CASSLESRESSYEQYF. The CDR3, as DNA: TGTGCCAGCAGCTTAGAATCGCGGGAGAGCTCCTACGAGCAGTACTTC.

CDR3 sequence reads: CASSLGGVDEQFF. DNA for the CDR3: TGCGCCAGCAGCTTGGGGGGGGTCGATGAGCAGTTCTTC. The chain has TRBV5-1 and TRBJ2-1, with a tentative D call TRBD2 (6 bases). Between the trimmed V and J ends, which lost 0 bases and 8 bases, there was a span of 9 bases. Per germline, CDR1 SGHRS and CDR2 YFSETQ. This CDR3 region has 13 residues.

This chain connects TRBV5-1 to TRBJ2-5, with D maybe TRBD2 (5 bases). Germline V gene sequence: CDR1 SGHRS, CDR2 YFSETQ. This CDR3 spans 17 amino acids. V was shortened by 4 bases and J by 4 bases, with 23 bases between the two germline ends. The CDR3 DNA reads TGCGCCAGCAGCGCGGGTTCGTGGATTAGGGCGGGAGAGACCCAGTACTTC. It yields the protein CASSAGSWIRAGETQYF. The variable domain in full, completed from reference TRBV5-1 and TRBJ2-5, reads KAGVTQTPRYLIKTRGQQVTLSCSPISGHRSVSWYQQTPGQGLQFLFEYFSETQRNKGNFPGRFSGRQFSNSRSEMNVSTLELGDSALYLCASSAGSWIRAGETQYFGPGTRLLVL.

V is TRBV11-1 and J is TRBJ1-1, with 11 bases that match TRBD1. With 6 bases clipped from V and 6 bases from J, the junction kept 6 bases outside the gene matches. The V gene's germline CDR1 is SGHAT and CDR2 FQDESV (reference sequence). The CDR3 length is 14 residues. CDR3 coding DNA: TGTGCCAGCAGGTTGGGACAGGGGGACCCTGAAGCTTTCTTT. This translates into CASRLGQGDPEAFF.

The chain uses TRBV5-1 and TRBJ1-2; D remains ambiguous. The V and J ends lost 0 bases and 4 bases respectively, with 10 bases between them. The CDR3 has 14 residues. In germline, CDR1 is SGHRS, CDR2 YFSETQ. CDR3 residues: CASSLAKEFYGYTF. CDR3 in DNA: TGCGCCAGCAGCTTGGCCAAGGAGTTCTATGGCTACACCTTC.

The genes are TRBV12-3 or TRBV12-4 and TRBJ2-7; D is undetermined. The length of the CDR3 is 12 residues. Trimming removed 7 bases from V and 7 bases from J, with 14 bases in between. The DNA for the CDR3 is TGTGCCAGCACCAAGGTACCCGGGGAGCAGTACTTC. This sequence encodes CASTKVPGEQYF.

In this sample, this clonotype turned up a few times. This chain joins TRBV27 and TRBJ1-2; D is undetermined. The germline V and J ends were trimmed by 2 bases and 0 bases, with 10 bases remaining between them. The CDR3 has 15 amino acids. Germline values: CDR1 MNHEY, CDR2 SMNVEV (reference sequence). This CDR3 is CASSLVGQPNYGYTF. As DNA, the CDR3 is TGTGCCAGCAGTTTAGTTGGGCAGCCTAACTATGGCTACACCTTC.

This clonotype was detected a few times. This sequence joins TRBV10-3 and TRBJ2-5; D possibly corresponds to TRBD2 (5 bases). Germline lookup yields CDR1 ENHRY and CDR2 SYGVKD. Trimming cost V 3 bases and J 5 bases, with 13 bases left between them. This CDR3 contains 14 residues. The chain's CDR3 is CAISERKGGETQYF. CDR3 DNA: TGTGCCATCAGTGAACGAAAAGGCGGGGAGACCCAGTACTTC.

The CDR3, as DNA: TGTGCCAGCAGCTTGATTATTGGACTAAGGGATGAGCAGTTCTTC. It yields the protein CASSLIIGLRDEQFF. The genes are TRBV5-5 and TRBJ2-1; TRBD2 is a possible D gene (6 bases). V was shortened by 1 base and J by 8 bases, with 16 bases between the two germline ends. The CDR3 consists of 15 residues. Looked up from germline, CDR1 is SGHKS and CDR2 is YYEKEE (reference sequence).

This clonotype was picked up a small number of times. This sequence joins TRBV7-2 and TRBJ2-5; D gene ambiguous. Per the germline V gene, CDR1 is SGHTA and CDR2 is FQGNSA. The CDR3 runs 14 residues. V lost 2 bases and J 1 base, leaving 8 bases between the germline ends. CDR3 loop: CASSLRALQETQYF. The DNA of the CDR3 is TGTGCCAGCAGCTTAAGAGCGCTCCAAGAGACCCAGTACTTC.

This clonotype was found a few times. The J gene is TRBJ2-1, the V gene TRBV28, with 12 bases fitting TRBD2. The germline gives CDR1 MDHEN, CDR2 SYDVKM. Unmatched junction bases numbered 7, after V lost 3 bases and J lost 7 bases. This CDR3 comprises 16 residues. The CDR3 protein is CASSFPGTSGLNEQFF. CDR3 coding DNA: TGTGCCAGCAGTTTCCCCGGGACTAGCGGGCTTAATGAGCAGTTCTTC.

This clonotype showed up many times. This chain joins TRBV28 and TRBJ2-2; D uncertain. Germline values: CDR1 MDHEN, CDR2 SYDVKM. V lost 5 bases and J 2 bases, leaving 9 bases between the germline ends. This CDR3 comprises 14 residues. The CDR3 sequence is CASSRGPNTGELFF. The CDR3 DNA reads TGTGCCAGCAGTCGAGGACCAAACACCGGGGAGCTGTTTTTT.

This clonotype was observed a handful of times. The V and J genes are TRBV3-1 and TRBJ2-3, with D perhaps assigned TRBD1 or TRBD2 (5 bases each). V was trimmed by 4 bases and J by 5 bases, leaving 22 bases between them. CDR3 size: 17 residues. CDR1 is LGHDT and CDR2 is YNNKEL in the germline V gene (reference sequence). In DNA form, the CDR3 reads TGTGCCAGCAGCCCAAACTACCGGGACCCTAGGAGAGATACGCAGTATTTT. This translates into CASSPNYRDPRRDTQYF.

This clonotype was counted only a few times. The rearrangement uses TRBV9 and TRBJ2-3, with D perhaps TRBD1 (6 bases). Germline V gene data show CDR1 as SGDLS and CDR2 as YYNGEE. Trimming shortened V by 2 bases and J by 5 bases, and 15 bases separated the two germline ends. CDR3 size: 15 residues. The CDR3 DNA reads as TGTGCCAGCAGCGTGGAAGACAGGTGGAGAGATACGCAGTATTTT. It translates to CASSVEDRWRDTQYF.

This clonotype was counted a few times. This chain links TRBV28 with TRBJ2-1, with D perhaps TRBD1 or TRBD2 (5 bases each). The V end was cut by 3 bases, the J end by 0 bases, with 15 bases between. There are 17 residues in the CDR3. Germline CDR1 is MDHEN and CDR2 is SYDVKM. CDR3 sequence reads: CASSFPGTSSSYNEQFF. The CDR3 DNA follows: TGTGCCAGCAGTTTTCCCGGGACGTCTAGCTCCTACAATGAGCAGTTCTTC.

The chain couples TRBV5-1 to TRBJ1-5; D gene unclear. V shed 0 bases and J shed 5 bases, with 12 bases lying between them. Looked up from germline, CDR1 is SGHRS and CDR2 is YFSETQ. There are 15 residues in the CDR3. The CDR3 bases are TGCGCCAGCAGCTTGGCCGGGCAGGCCCATCAGCCCCAGCATTTT. Amino acid sequence: CASSLAGQAHQPQHF. Variable domain in full (rest from reference TRBV5-1 and TRBJ1-5): KAGVTQTPRYLIKTRGQQVTLSCSPISGHRSVSWYQQTPGQGLQFLFEYFSETQRNKGNFPGRFSGRQFSNSRSEMNVSTLELGDSALYLCASSLAGQAHQPQHFGDGTRLSIL.

This clonotype was recorded a few times. The chain combines TRBV7-2 with TRBJ2-2, with 10 bases lining up with TRBD1. The CDR3 extends over 18 amino acids. Germline V gives CDR1 SGHTA, CDR2 FQGNSA. With 0 bases clipped from V and 2 bases from J, the junction kept 6 bases outside the gene matches. For the CDR3, the DNA is TGTGCCAGCAGCTTAGCCAGGACAGGGGGGAGTAACACCGGGGAGCTGTTTTTT. This sequence encodes CASSLARTGGSNTGELFF.

This clonotype was seen a few times. The chain links TRBV19 to TRBJ2-7, with D hard to call. Trimming took off 2 bases at V and 2 bases at J, with 7 bases between the two ends. The CDR3 contains 13 residues. Germline V gene data show CDR1 as LNHDA and CDR2 as SQIVND (reference sequence). CDR3 in DNA: TGTGCCAGTAGTATATCAAGGGCCTACGAGCAGTACTTC. Protein product: CASSISRAYEQYF.